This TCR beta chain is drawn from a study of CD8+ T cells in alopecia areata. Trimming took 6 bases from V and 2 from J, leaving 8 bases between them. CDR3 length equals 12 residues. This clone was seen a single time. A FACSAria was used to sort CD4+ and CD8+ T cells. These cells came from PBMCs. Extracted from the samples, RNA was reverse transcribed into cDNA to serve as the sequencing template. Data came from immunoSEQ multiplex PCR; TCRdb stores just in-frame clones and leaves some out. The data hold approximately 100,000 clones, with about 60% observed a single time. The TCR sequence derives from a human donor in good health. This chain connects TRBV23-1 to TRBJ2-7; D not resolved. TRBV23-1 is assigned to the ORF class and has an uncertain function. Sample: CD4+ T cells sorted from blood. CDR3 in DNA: TGCGCCAGCAGGGGTCAAACCTACGAGCAGTACTTC. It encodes CASRGQTYEQYF.